These 8 T cell receptor beta chains were all obtained from the same sample, sequenced in a study of blood T cells in healthy people across ages. Next came a second PCR, run for roughly 7 to 12 cycles, which used a sample-barcoded 5' primer along with a J-beta primer mix. TCRdb used MiXCR to reprocess the 5' RACE reads, holding one entry per CDR3 protein. The data show more than 550,000 distinct CDR3 sequences, around a fifth seen once. The sequencing input was blood. These receptors were taken from a man between 65 and 79 years old in good health.

The V and J genes are TRBV5-1 and TRBJ2-7; D perhaps matches TRBD1 (5 bases). V shed 0 bases and J shed 3 bases, with 7 bases lying between them. There are 13 residues in the CDR3. CDR1 and CDR2 from the germline V gene are SGHRS and YFSETQ. CDR3: CASSLDGHYEQYV. In DNA, the CDR3 is TGCGCCAGCAGCTTGGACGGACACTACGAGCAGTACGTC.

Concerning this clonotype: Since a much larger clone is just one base distant, this may be a read error. The J gene is TRBJ2-2, the V gene TRBV7-2; D possibly corresponds to TRBD1 (6 bases). This CDR3 has 17 amino acids. CDR1 is SGHTA and CDR2 is FQGNSA in the germline V gene. Here the CDR3 reads CSSIKDSSRMRSGELFF. The CDR3, as DNA: TGTTCCAGCATAAAGGACAGTAGCAGAATGAGGTCCGGGGAGCTGTTTTTT.

The chain uses TRBV5-1 and TRBJ1-4; 7 bases fit TRBD1. This CDR3 region has 14 residues. The ends lost 0 bases at V and 8 bases at J; junction bases unmatched: 4. Germline V CDR1 and CDR2: SGHRS, YFSETQ. CDR3 protein: CASSLATTGEKLFF. The CDR3 DNA reads as TGCGCCAGCAGCTTGGCTACGACAGGGGAAAAACTGTTTTTT.

The rearrangement uses TRBV7-2 and TRBJ1-5; 9 bases match TRBD1. The germline V gene has CDR1 SGHTA and CDR2 FQGNSA. The CDR3 has 15 amino acids. The junction had 8 bases not matched to a gene; V was cut back by 5 bases and J by 6 bases. The CDR3 bases are TGTGCCAGCAGCCTGGACAGGGGTGACGTTCAGCCCCAGCATTTT. Protein: CASSLDRGDVQPQHF.

This chain connects TRBV5-6 to TRBJ1-5; D is perhaps TRBD1 (6 bases). Per the germline V gene, CDR1 is SGHDT and CDR2 is YYEEEE. The germline V and J ends were trimmed by 1 base and 6 bases, with 14 bases remaining between them. The length of the CDR3 is 15 residues. The CDR3, as DNA: TGTGCCAGCAGCTTGAGCACAGGGTGGGGTCAGCCCCAGCATTTT. Translation gives CASSLSTGWGQPQHF.

The rearrangement joins TRBV20-1 to TRBJ2-5; 9 bases match TRBD1. The CDR3 is 15 amino acids. From germline, CDR1 is DFQATT and CDR2 SNEGSKA (reference sequence). Losses at the gene ends were 4 bases for V and 2 bases for J; bases not matched to a gene: 8. CDR3 sequence reads: CSANTRQGDQETQYF. As DNA, the CDR3 is TGCAGTGCTAACACCAGACAGGGGGATCAAGAGACCCAGTACTTC.

The rearrangement joins TRBV5-1 to TRBJ2-1; no reliable D call. V lost 0 bases and J 6 bases, leaving 13 bases between the germline ends. This CDR3 contains 15 residues. Germline loops: CDR1 SGHRS, CDR2 YFSETQ. The CDR3 reads CASSLAQSTGNEQFF. The CDR3, as DNA: TGCGCCAGCAGCTTGGCCCAATCGACGGGCAATGAGCAGTTCTTC.

The sample holds a few counts of this clonotype. This chain links TRBV6-6 with TRBJ1-2; 8 bases are shared with TRBD1. Germline loops: CDR1 MNHNY, CDR2 SVGAGI (reference sequence). V gave up 4 bases and J gave up 3 bases; unmatched junction bases: 7. The CDR3 runs 15 residues. Here the CDR3 reads CASSFGQGRDYGYTF. CDR3 DNA sequence: TGTGCCAGCAGTTTCGGACAGGGCCGGGACTATGGCTACACCTTC.